The 28 T cell receptor beta chains presented below share a single source sample, sequenced in a study of cytomegalovirus exposure and HLA in healthy donors. The assay was immunoSEQ multiplex PCR, and TCRdb's table has in-frame clones only and misses some. The sample comprises approximately 130,000 clones, roughly 89% of which are singletons, and approximately 2.1% rests with the top ten. Sequencing was carried out using PBMCs. The source is a woman between 18 and 29 years old in good health and CMV-seronegative.

The rearrangement joins TRBV7-8 to TRBJ2-7; D is perhaps TRBD1 (6 bases). The CDR3 totals 16 residues. Germline lookup yields CDR1 SGHVS and CDR2 FQNEAQ. V was clipped by 0 bases and J by 7 bases, with 19 bases between them. In nucleotides, the CDR3 is TGTGCCAGCAGCTTAGCAAGGACAGCGCCCGGTAGGGAGCAGTACTTC. As protein: CASSLARTAPGREQYF.

This clone was found once. J is TRBJ2-7 and V is TRBV5-4; D is unclear. Germline V CDR1 and CDR2: SGHNT, YYREEE (reference sequence). Trimming took off 0 bases at V and 3 bases at J, with 7 bases between the two ends. This CDR3 contains 13 residues. The CDR3 reads CASSLDFNYEQYF. The CDR3 DNA is TGTGCCAGCAGCTTGGACTTCAACTACGAGCAGTACTTC.

V gene TRBV4-3 combines with J gene TRBJ2-2; TRBD2 matches at 8 bases. The CDR3 loop spans 16 amino acids. Germline CDR1 and CDR2: LGHNA and YSLEER. The V and J ends lost 4 bases and 2 bases, in that order; junction bases with no gene match: 6. CDR3 sequence reads: CASSPELAENTGELFF. CDR3 bases: TGCGCCAGCAGCCCCGAACTAGCGGAAAACACCGGGGAGCTGTTTTTT.

The J gene is TRBJ2-3, the V gene TRBV30, with TRBD1 as a possible D gene (6 bases). The germline V gene encodes CDR1 GTSNPN and CDR2 SVGIG (reference sequence). The CDR3 sequence is 14 residues long. Trimming shortened V by 8 bases and J by 2 bases, and 17 bases separated the two germline ends. The CDR3 nucleotides read TGTGCCCCAACCCAGGGGCTTATCACAGATACGCAGTATTTT. Translation: CAPTQGLITDTQYF.

The V call is TRBV15, the J call TRBJ2-3, with TRBD2 matching over 12 bases. Germline loops: CDR1 LNHNV, CDR2 YYDKDF (reference sequence). Trimming removed 3 bases from V and 5 bases from J; junction bases left unmatched: 9. The CDR3 covers 17 residues. CDR3 in DNA: TGTGCCACCAGCAGTGGAACTAGCGGGAGGAGGGTAGATACGCAGTATTTT. Translated, it gives CATSSGTSGRRVDTQYF.

V is TRBV28 and J is TRBJ1-5, with 8 nucleotides matching TRBD1. This CDR3 comprises 18 residues. Losses at the gene ends were 5 bases for V and 4 bases for J; bases not matched to a gene: 16. CDR1 MDHEN and CDR2 SYDVKM come from the germline V gene. The CDR3 bases are TGTGCCAGCAGTCTCTCCTCTGTAAGGACAGGGCTTAATCAGCCCCAGCATTTT. This sequence encodes CASSLSSVRTGLNQPQHF.

J is TRBJ2-7 and V is TRBV19, with a tentative D call TRBD1 (6 bases). The V gene lost 5 bases and the J gene lost 3 bases, with 14 bases spanning the gap. This CDR3 spans 14 amino acids. Germline V gene data show CDR1 as LNHDA and CDR2 as SQIVND (reference sequence). The CDR3 loop reads CASSARTRGYEQYF. The CDR3 nucleotides read TGTGCCAGTAGTGCGAGAACCAGGGGCTACGAGCAGTACTTC.

V is TRBV27 and J is TRBJ1-1; unclear D gene. There are 15 residues in the CDR3. Germline V CDR1 and CDR2: MNHEY, SMNVEV (reference sequence). V was clipped by 2 bases and J by 3 bases, with 13 bases between them. Written as DNA, the CDR3 is TGTGCCAGCAGTTTAAGTGTCGGTTCGGACACTGAAGCTTTCTTT. Translation gives CASSLSVGSDTEAFF.

This chain connects TRBV9 to TRBJ2-3, with D tentatively TRBD2 (6 bases). The length of the CDR3 is 14 residues. V dropped 4 bases and J dropped 4 bases, with 13 bases sitting between them. Germline CDR1 SGDLS, CDR2 YYNGEE. The CDR3, as DNA: TGTGCCAGCAGCCCCCGCGAGCGGGCAGATACGCAGTATTTT. Translating gives CASSPRERADTQYF.

This chain links TRBV5-6 with TRBJ1-1, with D tentatively TRBD1 (5 bases). The V gene lost 3 bases and the J gene lost 5 bases, with 11 bases spanning the gap. This CDR3 comprises 13 residues. CDR1 and CDR2 (germline): SGHDT, YYEEEE. The CDR3 reads CASSWGVGTEAFF. The CDR3 coding sequence is TGTGCCAGCAGCTGGGGGGTGGGGACTGAAGCTTTCTTT.

The CDR3 reads CASSLSSSLSYEQYF. CDR3 DNA sequence: TGCGCCAGCAGCTTATCTAGCTCTCTCTCCTACGAGCAGTACTTC. This chain connects TRBV5-1 to TRBJ2-7; D may be TRBD2 (5 bases). The CDR3 runs to 15 residues. Trimming took 2 bases from V and 0 from J, leaving 12 bases between them. Germline CDR1 reads SGHRS; CDR2 reads YFSETQ.

V usage is TRBV10-2 and J usage is TRBJ1-1; D is perhaps TRBD1 (5 bases). CDR1 is WSHSY and CDR2 is SAAADI in the germline V gene. Trimming took off 6 bases at V and 4 bases at J, with 15 bases between the two ends. CDR3 length: 14 amino acids. The CDR3 sequence: CASRGQGGGTEAFF. The CDR3 DNA follows: TGCGCCAGCAGGGGTCAGGGAGGTGGCACTGAAGCTTTCTTT.

This chain connects TRBV6-4 to TRBJ1-2; D perhaps matches TRBD1 (6 bases). The CDR3 consists of 13 residues. In germline, CDR1 is MRHNA, CDR2 SNTAGT. The ends were cut back, 4 bases at V and 7 bases at J, with 13 bases in the middle. The chain's CDR3 is CASSATGFGGYTF. DNA for the CDR3: TGTGCCAGCAGTGCCACAGGGTTTGGTGGCTACACCTTC.

This sequence joins TRBV2 and TRBJ2-2; no reliable D call. V was shortened by 1 base and J by 4 bases, with 10 bases between the two germline ends. Germline CDR1 reads SNHLY; CDR2 reads FYNNEI. The CDR3 totals 15 residues. CDR3 in DNA: TGTGCCAGCAGTGAAGGGATGCCGGGCACCGGGGAGCTGTTTTTT. Amino acid sequence: CASSEGMPGTGELFF.

CDR3 sequence reads: CASSPTRTSGRASWTGELFF. The DNA for the CDR3 is TGTGCCAGCAGTCCGACGCGGACTAGCGGGAGGGCCAGTTGGACCGGGGAGCTGTTTTTT. The chain is built from TRBV27 and TRBJ2-2; 15 bases align to TRBD2. This CDR3 is 20 amino acids long. CDR1 and CDR2 from the germline V gene are MNHEY and SMNVEV (reference sequence). With 5 bases clipped from V and 5 bases from J, the junction kept 15 bases outside the gene matches.

V is TRBV5-1 and J is TRBJ2-5; 8 bases match TRBD2. The V segment lost 0 bases and the J segment 3 bases; nucleotides outside the gene matches: 7. Germline V gene lookup returns CDR1 SGHRS and CDR2 YFSETQ. The CDR3 has 16 amino acids. The chain's CDR3 is CASSLAPAGAKETQYF. The CDR3 bases are TGCGCCAGCAGCTTGGCCCCAGCGGGGGCAAAAGAGACCCAGTACTTC.

In DNA, the CDR3 is TGTGCCAGCAGTATAGCGTCCCCAGAGACCCAGTACTTC. Translated: CASSIASPETQYF. The chain recombines TRBV28 with TRBJ2-5; possibly TRBD2 for D (5 bases). Germline V gene data show CDR1 as MDHEN and CDR2 as SYDVKM. Trimming shortened V by 5 bases and J by 4 bases, and 11 bases separated the two germline ends. The CDR3 spans 13 residues.

This chain links TRBV28 with TRBJ1-2, with 7 bases lining up with TRBD1. Germline CDR1 and CDR2: MDHEN and SYDVKM. The CDR3 is 13 amino acids. J lost 3 bases, V lost 6 bases, and 4 bases had no gene match. CDR3 coding DNA: TGTGCCAGCAGGTTCGACAGGGACTATGGCTACACCTTC. This translates into CASRFDRDYGYTF.

V and J are TRBV9 and TRBJ2-1; 8 bases align to TRBD1. With V trimmed by 1 base and J by 12 bases, 12 bases remained unmatched. The germline V gene has CDR1 SGDLS and CDR2 YYNGEE. There are 15 residues in the CDR3. CDR3 in amino acids: CASSVSEGQVRGQFF. CDR3 nucleotides: TGTGCCAGCAGCGTATCCGAGGGACAGGTCAGGGGGCAGTTCTTC.

The chain combines TRBV6-6 with TRBJ1-1; D gene ambiguous. The CDR3 loop spans 14 amino acids. Per the germline V gene, CDR1 is MNHNY and CDR2 is SVGAGI (reference sequence). The V end was cut by 10 bases, the J end by 13 bases, with 28 bases between. CDR3 in DNA: TGTGCCACCCGGCCAGACTCCCCCTTCGTGAGGGTTTTCTTT. As protein: CATRPDSPFVRVFF.

This chain connects TRBV18 to TRBJ1-2, with D tentatively TRBD1 (6 bases). Germline CDR1 reads KGHSH; CDR2 reads LQKENI. Trimming took 3 bases from V and 2 from J, leaving 7 bases between them. The CDR3 has 13 residues. This chain's CDR3 is CASSPDRNYGYTF. Here the CDR3 DNA reads TGTGCCAGCTCACCTGACAGGAACTATGGCTACACCTTC.

The chain uses TRBV19 and TRBJ2-2; D may be TRBD1 (5 bases). This CDR3 spans 17 amino acids. Germline V CDR1 and CDR2: LNHDA, SQIVND (reference sequence). Trimming took off 1 base at V and 2 bases at J, with 14 bases between the two ends. Here the CDR3 reads CASSIGRGSGNTGELFF. CDR3 nucleotides: TGTGCCAGTAGTATAGGTAGGGGCTCTGGAAACACCGGGGAGCTGTTTTTT.

The V call is TRBV4-1, the J call TRBJ2-7; maybe TRBD1 (6 bases). The V gene lost 1 base and the J gene lost 2 bases, with 12 bases spanning the gap. CDR3 length: 15 residues. In germline, CDR1 is MGHRA, CDR2 YSYEKL. The CDR3 loop reads CASSQAQGTPYEQYF. CDR3 bases: TGCGCCAGCAGCCAAGCCCAGGGGACGCCCTACGAGCAGTACTTC.

The chain employs TRBV5-6 and TRBJ2-1; unclear D gene. Trimming removed 1 base at V and 4 bases at J, with 6 bases between. CDR1 is SGHDT and CDR2 is YYEEEE in the germline V gene. This CDR3 spans 13 amino acids. CDR3 residues: CASSLWRYNEQFF. In nucleotides, the CDR3 is TGTGCCAGCAGCTTGTGGCGGTACAATGAGCAGTTCTTC.

The rearrangement joins TRBV18 to TRBJ1-2; weak D call: TRBD1 (5 bases). V was cut by 3 bases and J by 5 bases, with 10 bases left in between. The CDR3 contains 13 residues. In germline, CDR1 is KGHSH, CDR2 LQKENI. In DNA, the CDR3 is TGTGCCAGCTCACCCGCGGGGCTGTATGGCTACACCTTC. Protein product: CASSPAGLYGYTF.

The V gene is TRBV7-9, the J gene TRBJ1-1; TRBD1 agrees at 7 bases. CDR1 is SEHNR and CDR2 is FQNEAQ in the germline V gene (reference sequence). The CDR3 contains 16 residues. J gave up 6 bases and V 3 bases, and 13 bases lay outside the gene matches. The CDR3 loop reads CASSFGRGGAFAEAFF. CDR3 in DNA: TGTGCCAGCAGCTTTGGGAGAGGGGGCGCGTTCGCTGAAGCTTTCTTT.

The chain joins TRBV4-1 to TRBJ1-4, with 7 bases lining up with TRBD1. The CDR3 contains 16 residues. J was trimmed by 5 bases and V by 0 bases; bases with no gene match: 6. Germline CDR1 is MGHRA and CDR2 is YSYEKL. In DNA form, the CDR3 reads TGCGCCAGCAGCCAAGAAGCCGGGACAGTGAATGAAAAACTGTTTTTT. Translated: CASSQEAGTVNEKLFF.

The CDR3 DNA reads TGTGCCAGCAGTCCCAGACCCAGCCCAAGGGGCGATGAGCAGTTCTTC. Translating it yields CASSPRPSPRGDEQFF. The V gene is TRBV27, the J gene TRBJ2-1, with D maybe TRBD1 (5 bases). Per the germline V gene, CDR1 is MNHEY and CDR2 is SMNVEV (reference sequence). The V end was cut by 5 bases, the J end by 8 bases, with 22 bases between. This CDR3 is built from 16 residues.